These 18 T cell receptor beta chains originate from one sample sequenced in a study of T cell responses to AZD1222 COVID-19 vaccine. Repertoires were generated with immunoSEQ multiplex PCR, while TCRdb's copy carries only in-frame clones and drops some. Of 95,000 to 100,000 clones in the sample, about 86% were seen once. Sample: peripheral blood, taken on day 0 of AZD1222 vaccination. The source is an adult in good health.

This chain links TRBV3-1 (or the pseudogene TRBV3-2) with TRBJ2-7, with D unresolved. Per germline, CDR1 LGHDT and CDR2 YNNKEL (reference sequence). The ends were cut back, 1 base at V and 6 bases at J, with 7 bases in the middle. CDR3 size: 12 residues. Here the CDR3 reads CASSQASLEQYF. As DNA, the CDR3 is TGTGCCAGCAGCCAAGCCAGTCTCGAGCAGTACTTC.

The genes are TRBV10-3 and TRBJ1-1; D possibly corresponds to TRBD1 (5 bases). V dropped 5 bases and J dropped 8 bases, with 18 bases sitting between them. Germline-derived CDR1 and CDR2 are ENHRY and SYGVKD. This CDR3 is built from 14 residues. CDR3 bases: TGTGCCATCAGTCCTACCGAGGGTCCAGGGGAAGCTTTCTTT. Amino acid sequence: CAISPTEGPGEAFF.

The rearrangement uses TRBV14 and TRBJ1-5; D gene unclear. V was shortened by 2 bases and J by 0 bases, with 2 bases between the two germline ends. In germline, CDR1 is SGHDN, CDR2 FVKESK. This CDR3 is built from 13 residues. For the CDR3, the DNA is TGTGCCAGCAGCCAAACTAGCAATCAGCCCCAGCATTTT. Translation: CASSQTSNQPQHF.

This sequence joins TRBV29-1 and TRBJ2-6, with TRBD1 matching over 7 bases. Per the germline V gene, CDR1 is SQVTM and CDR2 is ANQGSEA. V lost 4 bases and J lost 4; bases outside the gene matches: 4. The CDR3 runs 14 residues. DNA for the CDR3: TGCAGCGTTGCTGACAGGGCCGGGGCCAACGTCCTGACTTTC. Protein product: CSVADRAGANVLTF.

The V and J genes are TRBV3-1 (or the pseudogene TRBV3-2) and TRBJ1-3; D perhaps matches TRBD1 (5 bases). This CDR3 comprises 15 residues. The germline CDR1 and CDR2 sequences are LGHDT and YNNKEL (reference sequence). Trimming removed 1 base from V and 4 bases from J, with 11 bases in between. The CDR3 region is CASSQGRGSGNTIYF. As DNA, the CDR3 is TGTGCCAGCAGCCAAGGGAGGGGATCCGGAAACACCATATATTTT.

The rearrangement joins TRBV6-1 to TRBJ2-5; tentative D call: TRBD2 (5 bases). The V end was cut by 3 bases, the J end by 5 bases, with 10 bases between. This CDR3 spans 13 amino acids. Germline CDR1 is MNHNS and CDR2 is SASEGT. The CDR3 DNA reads TGTGCCAGCAGTGATACTAGACGGGAGACCCAGTACTTC. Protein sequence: CASSDTRRETQYF.

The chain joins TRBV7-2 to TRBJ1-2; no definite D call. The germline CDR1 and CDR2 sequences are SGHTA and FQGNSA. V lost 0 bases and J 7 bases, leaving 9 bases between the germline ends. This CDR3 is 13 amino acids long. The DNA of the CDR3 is TGTGCCAGCAGCTTAGCCGGCCAGAGTGGCTACACCTTC. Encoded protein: CASSLAGQSGYTF.

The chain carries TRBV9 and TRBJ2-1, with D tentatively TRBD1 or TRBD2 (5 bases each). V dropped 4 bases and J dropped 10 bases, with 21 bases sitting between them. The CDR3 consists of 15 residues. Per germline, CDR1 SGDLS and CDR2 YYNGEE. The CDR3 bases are TGTGCCAGCAGCCTCCCCGGGGCTAGCAGGGACGAGCAGTTCTTC. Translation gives CASSLPGASRDEQFF.

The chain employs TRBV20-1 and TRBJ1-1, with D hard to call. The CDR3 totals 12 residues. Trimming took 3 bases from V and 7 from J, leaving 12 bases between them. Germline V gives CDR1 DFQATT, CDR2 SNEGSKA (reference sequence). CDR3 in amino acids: CSASLVRNEAFF. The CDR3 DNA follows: TGCAGTGCTAGTTTGGTTAGAAATGAAGCTTTCTTT.

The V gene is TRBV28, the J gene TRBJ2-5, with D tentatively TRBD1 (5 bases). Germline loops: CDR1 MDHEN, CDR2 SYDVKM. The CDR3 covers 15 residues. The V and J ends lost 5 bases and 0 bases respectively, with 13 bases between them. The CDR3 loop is CASSDTAGNQETQYF. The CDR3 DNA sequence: TGTGCCAGCAGTGATACGGCAGGGAACCAAGAGACCCAGTACTTC. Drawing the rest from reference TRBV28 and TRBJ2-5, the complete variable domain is DVKVTQSSRYLVKRTGEKVFLECVQDMDHENMFWYRQDPGLGLRLIYFSYDVKMKEKGDIPEGYSVSREKKERFSLILESASTNQTSMYLCASSDTAGNQETQYFGPGTRLLVL.

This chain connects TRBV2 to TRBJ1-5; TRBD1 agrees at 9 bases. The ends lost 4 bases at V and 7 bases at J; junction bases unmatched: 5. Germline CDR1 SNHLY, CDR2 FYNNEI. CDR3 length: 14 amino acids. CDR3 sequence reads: CASSAGTGYQPQHF. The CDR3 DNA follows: TGTGCCAGCAGTGCGGGGACAGGGTACCAGCCCCAGCATTTT.

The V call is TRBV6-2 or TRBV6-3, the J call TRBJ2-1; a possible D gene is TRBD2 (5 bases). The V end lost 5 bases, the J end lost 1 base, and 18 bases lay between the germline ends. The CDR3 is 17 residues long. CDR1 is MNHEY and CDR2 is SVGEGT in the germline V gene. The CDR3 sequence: CASSRTRGLRSYNEQFF. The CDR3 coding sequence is TGTGCCAGCAGTCGGACCCGCGGACTTCGATCCTACAATGAGCAGTTCTTC.

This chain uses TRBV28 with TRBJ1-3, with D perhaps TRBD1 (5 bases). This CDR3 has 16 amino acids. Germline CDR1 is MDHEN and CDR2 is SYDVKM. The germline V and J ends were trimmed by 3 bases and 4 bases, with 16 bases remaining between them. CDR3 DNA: TGTGCCAGCAGTTTTGCGGGGGAGAGAGCGGGAAACACCATATATTTT. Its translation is CASSFAGERAGNTIYF.

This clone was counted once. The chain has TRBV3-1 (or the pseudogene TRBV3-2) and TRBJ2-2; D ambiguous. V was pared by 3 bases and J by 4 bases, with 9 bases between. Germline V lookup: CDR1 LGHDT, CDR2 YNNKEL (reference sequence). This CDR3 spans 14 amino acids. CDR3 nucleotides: TGTGCCAGCAGCCATGAATGGGGCACCGGGGAGCTGTTTTTT. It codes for CASSHEWGTGELFF.

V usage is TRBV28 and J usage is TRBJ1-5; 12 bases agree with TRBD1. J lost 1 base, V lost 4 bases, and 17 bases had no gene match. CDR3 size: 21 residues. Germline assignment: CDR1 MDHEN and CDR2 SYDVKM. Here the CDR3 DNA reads TGTGCCAGCAGTTGGGTCACGGGGACAGGGGGCCGGCGAGGAAGCAATCAGCCCCAGCATTTT. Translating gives CASSWVTGTGGRRGSNQPQHF. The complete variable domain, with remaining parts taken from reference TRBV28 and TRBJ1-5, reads DVKVTQSSRYLVKRTGEKVFLECVQDMDHENMFWYRQDPGLGLRLIYFSYDVKMKEKGDIPEGYSVSREKKERFSLILESASTNQTSMYLCASSWVTGTGGRRGSNQPQHFGDGTRLSIL.

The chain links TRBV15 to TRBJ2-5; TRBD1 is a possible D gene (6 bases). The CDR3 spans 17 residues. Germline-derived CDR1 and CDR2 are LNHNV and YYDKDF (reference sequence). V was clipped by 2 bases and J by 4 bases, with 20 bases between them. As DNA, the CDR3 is TGTGCCACCAGCAGACGTTTATTAGGGGGTGGGCGAGAGACCCAGTACTTC. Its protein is CATSRRLLGGGRETQYF.

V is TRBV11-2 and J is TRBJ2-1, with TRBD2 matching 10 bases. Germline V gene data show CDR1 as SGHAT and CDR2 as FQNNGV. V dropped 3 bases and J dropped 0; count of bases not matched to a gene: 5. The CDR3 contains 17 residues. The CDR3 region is CASSFSGRTSSYNEQFF. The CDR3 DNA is TGTGCCAGCAGCTTTAGCGGGAGGACCAGCTCCTACAATGAGCAGTTCTTC.

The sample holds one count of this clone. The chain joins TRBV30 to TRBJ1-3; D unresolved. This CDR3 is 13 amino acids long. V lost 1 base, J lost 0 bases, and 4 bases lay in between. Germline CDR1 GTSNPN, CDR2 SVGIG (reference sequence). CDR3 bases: TGTGCCTGGAGTGGGAGCTCTGGAAACACCATATATTTT. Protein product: CAWSGSSGNTIYF.